These 24 T cell receptor beta chains came from one sample sequenced in a study of blood T cell repertoires in COVID-19. Clones were read by immunoSEQ multiplex PCR, and TCRdb kept only the in-frame ones, dropping some. Among about 230,000 clones listed, over 70% were seen once. The sequenced sample was peripheral blood. These receptors came from a man aged 35 to 55 with acute or convalescent COVID-19.

CDR3 nucleotide sequence: TGTGCCAGCAGCCACAGGGCAGATGGCTACACCTTC. Its protein product is CASSHRADGYTF. The rearrangement uses TRBV3-1 (or the pseudogene TRBV3-2) and TRBJ1-2; perhaps TRBD1 as D (5 bases). This CDR3 has 12 amino acids. Per the germline V gene, CDR1 is LGHDT and CDR2 is YNNKEL (reference sequence). V was trimmed by 3 bases and J by 6 bases, leaving 8 bases between them.

The chain links TRBV6-1 to TRBJ2-1, with 9 bases that match TRBD1. The CDR3 is 16 amino acids. Germline V CDR1 and CDR2: MNHNS, SASEGT. The ends lost 3 bases at V and 7 bases at J; junction bases unmatched: 10. This chain's CDR3 is CASSDFGTGYGNEQFF. The CDR3 nucleotides are TGTGCCAGCAGTGATTTTGGGACAGGGTATGGGAATGAGCAGTTCTTC.

The rearrangement uses TRBV9 and TRBJ1-4; maybe TRBD1 (5 bases). Per germline, CDR1 SGDLS and CDR2 YYNGEE. V was pared by 4 bases and J by 7 bases, with 11 bases between. The CDR3 is 13 amino acids. The CDR3 region is CASSWRGGEKLFF. In DNA, the CDR3 is TGTGCCAGCAGCTGGAGGGGAGGTGAAAAACTGTTTTTT.

The chain has TRBV19 and TRBJ1-1; unclear D gene. Trimming shortened V by 5 bases and J by 1 base, and 14 bases separated the two germline ends. The germline V gene has CDR1 LNHDA and CDR2 SQIVND (reference sequence). The CDR3 length is 15 residues. For the CDR3, the DNA is TGTGCCAGTAGTGGGTTCGGGAGCAGGAACACTGAAGCTTTCTTT. This sequence encodes CASSGFGSRNTEAFF. Full variable domain (outside the CDR3, taken from reference TRBV19 and TRBJ1-1): DGGITQSPKYLFRKEGQNVTLSCEQNLNHDAMYWYRQDPGQGLRLIYYSQIVNDFQKGDIAEGYSVSREKKESFPLTVTSAQKNPTAFYLCASSGFGSRNTEAFFGQGTRLTVV.

The chain combines TRBV7-2 with TRBJ2-3, with TRBD1 identical over 7 bases. The CDR3 has 14 amino acids. The germline gives CDR1 SGHTA, CDR2 FQGNSA. J gave up 3 bases and V 4 bases, and 4 bases lay outside the gene matches. CDR3 region: CASSSGQPTDTQYF. The CDR3 nucleotides are TGTGCCAGCAGCTCGGGACAGCCGACAGATACGCAGTATTTT.

The chain recombines TRBV11-2 with TRBJ2-7, with a tentative D call TRBD2 (6 bases). Germline V gene lookup returns CDR1 SGHAT and CDR2 FQNNGV. The ends were cut back, 5 bases at V and 3 bases at J, with 20 bases in the middle. The length of the CDR3 is 16 residues. As DNA, the CDR3 is TGTGCCAGCAGCAAAGTGGGGGGTAGGGGCGTCTACGAGCAGTACTTC. Encoded protein: CASSKVGGRGVYEQYF.

This chain connects TRBV15 to TRBJ2-7, with 7 bases fitting TRBD2. Losses at the gene ends were 5 bases for V and 3 bases for J; bases not matched to a gene: 7. The CDR3 length is 14 residues. Germline V gene data show CDR1 as LNHNV and CDR2 as YYDKDF (reference sequence). The CDR3 sequence is CATSRRAGDYEQYF. For the CDR3, the DNA is TGTGCCACCAGCCGACGCGCGGGAGACTACGAGCAGTACTTC.

The chain has TRBV28 and TRBJ1-2, with 10 bases matching TRBD1. With 3 bases clipped from V and 5 bases from J, the junction kept 3 bases outside the gene matches. Germline CDR1 is MDHEN and CDR2 is SYDVKM. This CDR3 is built from 14 residues. DNA of the CDR3: TGTGCCAGCAGTTTCCGGACAGGGGGGTATGGCTACACCTTC. It specifies CASSFRTGGYGYTF.

This clone was detected only a few times. This sequence joins TRBV3-1 (or the pseudogene TRBV3-2) and TRBJ1-1; D is undetermined. Germline assignment: CDR1 LGHDT and CDR2 YNNKEL (reference sequence). Trimming shortened V by 0 bases and J by 3 bases, and 8 bases separated the two germline ends. CDR3 size: 14 residues. The CDR3 nucleotides are TGTGCCAGCAGCCAAGATGGGAGGCACACTGAAGCTTTCTTT. It specifies CASSQDGRHTEAFF.

The chain couples TRBV2 to TRBJ2-7; tentative D call: TRBD1 (6 bases). This CDR3 is 13 amino acids long. Germline V CDR1 and CDR2: SNHLY, FYNNEI. V was trimmed by 9 bases and J by 2 bases, leaving 14 bases between them. CDR3 region: CASGTQKAYEQYF. CDR3 DNA sequence: TGTGCCAGTGGGACACAAAAGGCCTACGAGCAGTACTTC.

This chain links TRBV7-2 with TRBJ2-7; maybe TRBD1 (6 bases). The germline V and J ends were trimmed by 5 bases and 6 bases, with 14 bases remaining between them. The V gene's germline CDR1 is SGHTA and CDR2 FQGNSA. The length of the CDR3 is 13 residues. CDR3 sequence reads: CASSAVQGTEQYF. CDR3 sequence (DNA): TGTGCCAGCAGCGCCGTACAGGGTACCGAGCAGTACTTC.

This clone was counted once. CDR3 sequence: CASSQDVEGSYGYTF. CDR3 nucleotide sequence: TGTGCCAGCAGCCAAGATGTCGAGGGAAGCTATGGCTACACCTTC. The genes are TRBV3-1 (or the pseudogene TRBV3-2) and TRBJ1-2; the D is unclear. The V gene's germline CDR1 is LGHDT and CDR2 YNNKEL (reference sequence). The V end was cut by 0 bases, the J end by 4 bases, with 12 bases between. There are 15 residues in the CDR3.

In DNA, the CDR3 is TGTGCCAGCATCATGCAGGGGAACACTGAAGCTTTCTTT. Protein sequence: CASIMQGNTEAFF. The genes are TRBV7-9 and TRBJ1-1; possibly TRBD1 for D (5 bases). The CDR3 consists of 13 residues. Trimming left V 7 bases short and J 1 base short, with 10 bases between. CDR1 is SEHNR, CDR2 FQNEAQ, per germline (reference sequence).

J is TRBJ2-1 and V is TRBV6-6; TRBD2 might be the D (5 bases). Trimming left V 8 bases short and J 7 bases short, with 9 bases between. The CDR3 contains 11 residues. Germline CDR1 reads MNHNY; CDR2 reads SVGAGI (reference sequence). The CDR3, as DNA: TGTGCCAGCGGAAGGGAGAATGAGCAGTTCTTC. Its protein is CASGRENEQFF.

CDR3 bases: TGTGCCAGTAATTTAAGGGGTAATCAGCCCCAGCATTTT. Encoded protein: CASNLRGNQPQHF. J is TRBJ1-5 and V is TRBV19; D is possibly TRBD1 (5 bases). V was clipped by 7 bases and J by 4 bases, with 11 bases between them. The CDR3 is 13 amino acids. Germline V gives CDR1 LNHDA, CDR2 SQIVND (reference sequence).

The rearrangement links TRBV4-3 to TRBJ1-3; D gene uncertain. The germline CDR1 and CDR2 sequences are LGHNA and YSLEER. Trimming removed 0 bases from V and 5 bases from J, with 8 bases in between. CDR3 size: 14 residues. CDR3 coding DNA: TGCGCCAGCAGCCAAGACAGTTCTCGAAACACCATATATTTT. It yields the protein CASSQDSSRNTIYF.

The chain uses TRBV29-1 and TRBJ1-2, with 10 bases matching TRBD1. The trim removed 4 bases at V and 7 bases at J, leaving 12 bases unmatched. The CDR3 extends over 15 amino acids. The germline gives CDR1 SQVTM, CDR2 ANQGSEA. In DNA, the CDR3 is TGCAGCGTTGGGCCCCGAGGACAGGGGGTAGGTGGCTACACCTTC. This encodes CSVGPRGQGVGGYTF. Looking up the rest from reference TRBV29-1 and TRBJ1-2 gives the full variable domain: SAVISQKPSRDICQRGTSLTIQCQVDSQVTMMFWYRQQPGQSLTLIATANQGSEATYESGFVIDKFPISRPNLTFSTLTVSNMSPEDSSIYLCSVGPRGQGVGGYTFGSGTRLTVV.

The chain joins TRBV7-9 to TRBJ1-1; D gene ambiguous. V lost 2 bases, J lost 3 bases, and 19 bases lay in between. This CDR3 region has 17 residues. The germline gives CDR1 SEHNR, CDR2 FQNEAQ (reference sequence). CDR3 DNA sequence: TGTGCCAGCAGCTTACATCTGGGCACGATTTATTACACTGAAGCTTTCTTT. Its protein product is CASSLHLGTIYYTEAFF.

The V call is TRBV6-5, the J call TRBJ1-2; D ambiguous. V was pared by 5 bases and J by 4 bases, with 8 bases between. Germline CDR1 and CDR2: MNHEY and SVGAGI. The CDR3 runs 12 residues. The CDR3 region has the DNA TGTGCCAGCAGTAATGGAGTCTATGGCTACACCTTC. This gives the protein CASSNGVYGYTF.

A word on this clone: Other DNA sequences from this sample encode an identical CDR3 as well. The chain links TRBV28 to TRBJ1-3; no definite D call. Germline lookup yields CDR1 MDHEN and CDR2 SYDVKM. CDR3 length: 16 amino acids. V was trimmed by 5 bases and J by 4 bases, leaving 18 bases between them. The CDR3 loop is CASSPPGGPAGNTIYF. CDR3 bases: TGTGCCAGCAGTCCCCCTGGCGGGCCCGCCGGAAACACCATATATTTT.

The V call is TRBV20-1, the J call TRBJ1-2, with D hard to call. Germline loops: CDR1 DFQATT, CDR2 SNEGSKA (reference sequence). V was cut by 3 bases and J by 6 bases, with 14 bases left in between. The CDR3 covers 13 residues. CDR3 coding DNA: TGCAGTGCTAGTCTCCTCCCCCGAGATGGCTACACCTTC. Amino acid sequence: CSASLLPRDGYTF.

The V gene is TRBV27, the J gene TRBJ2-2, with 8 bases lining up with TRBD1. The CDR3 runs to 15 residues. Germline V lookup: CDR1 MNHEY, CDR2 SMNVEV (reference sequence). V was pared by 5 bases and J by 5 bases, with 7 bases of the junction left unmatched. The CDR3 sequence: CASSPRTGSTGELFF. CDR3 DNA sequence: TGTGCCAGCAGTCCGCGGACAGGGTCAACCGGGGAGCTGTTTTTT.

The chain combines TRBV5-1 with TRBJ2-2, with TRBD2 matching 8 bases. The germline gives CDR1 SGHRS, CDR2 YFSETQ. CDR3 length: 17 amino acids. V shed 6 bases, J shed 0 bases, and the junction held 10 bases outside the gene matches. The CDR3 reads CASTNRGGPPNTGELFF. The CDR3 region has the DNA TGCGCCAGCACCAACCGGGGGGGCCCCCCGAACACCGGGGAGCTGTTTTTT.

The V call is TRBV5-6, the J call TRBJ2-1; D ambiguous. Germline lookup yields CDR1 SGHDT and CDR2 YYEEEE. The V end lost 1 base, the J end lost 6 bases, and 8 bases lay between the germline ends. The CDR3 extends over 13 amino acids. CDR3 residues: CASSLKASNEQFF. The CDR3 bases are TGTGCCAGCAGCTTGAAAGCCTCCAATGAGCAGTTCTTC.